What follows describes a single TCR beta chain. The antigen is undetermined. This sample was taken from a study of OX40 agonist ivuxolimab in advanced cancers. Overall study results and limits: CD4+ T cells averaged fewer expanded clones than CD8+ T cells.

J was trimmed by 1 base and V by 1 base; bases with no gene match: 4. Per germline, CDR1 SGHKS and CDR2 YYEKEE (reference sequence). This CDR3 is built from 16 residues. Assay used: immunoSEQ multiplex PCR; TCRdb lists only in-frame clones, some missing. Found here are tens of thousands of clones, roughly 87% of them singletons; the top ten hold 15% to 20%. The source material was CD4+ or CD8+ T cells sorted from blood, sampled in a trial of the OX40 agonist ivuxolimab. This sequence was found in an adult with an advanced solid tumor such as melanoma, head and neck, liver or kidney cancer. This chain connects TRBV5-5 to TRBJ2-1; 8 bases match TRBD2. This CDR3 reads CASSLWAGGSYNEQFF. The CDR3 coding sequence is TGTGCCAGCAGCTTGTGGGCGGGGGGTTCCTACAATGAGCAGTTCTTC.